The present T cell receptor beta chain was sequenced within a study of CD8+CD57+ T cells in acquired aplastic anemia. The template for TCR beta VDJ and CDR3 sequence profiling was genomic DNA. TCRdb analysed the reads with MiXCR anew, one entry per CDR3 protein. The table lists a few hundred thousand distinct CDR3 sequences, approximately 51% of them singletons. Looked up from germline, CDR1 is LNHDA and CDR2 is SQIVND (reference sequence). CDR3 length: 14 amino acids. J was trimmed by 6 bases and V by 5 bases; bases with no gene match: 10. Those patients picked for sequencing had displayed CD8+CD57+ cell expansion on flow cytometry.

The chain uses TRBV19 and TRBJ2-7; 7 bases are shared with TRBD1. Input material: sorted CD4+, CD8+, or CD8+CD57+ T cells (not recorded which) from PBMCs. The TCR comes from a human donor with aplastic anemia. The CDR3 reads CASSQQGSGAEQYF. The DNA of the CDR3 is TGTGCCAGTAGTCAACAGGGGAGTGGAGCCGAGCAGTACTTC.